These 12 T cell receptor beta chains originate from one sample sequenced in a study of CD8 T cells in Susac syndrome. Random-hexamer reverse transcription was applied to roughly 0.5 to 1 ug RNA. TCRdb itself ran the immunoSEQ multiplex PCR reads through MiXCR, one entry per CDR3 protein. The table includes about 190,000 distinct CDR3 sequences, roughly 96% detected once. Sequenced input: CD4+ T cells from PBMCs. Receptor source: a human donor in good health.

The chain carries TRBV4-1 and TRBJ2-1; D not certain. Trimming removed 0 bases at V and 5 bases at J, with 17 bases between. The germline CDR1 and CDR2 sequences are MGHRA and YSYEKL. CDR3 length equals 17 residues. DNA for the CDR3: TGCGCCAGCAGCCAAGAAACATGGTTCAGCAAGAACAATGAGCAGTTCTTC. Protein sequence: CASSQETWFSKNNEQFF.

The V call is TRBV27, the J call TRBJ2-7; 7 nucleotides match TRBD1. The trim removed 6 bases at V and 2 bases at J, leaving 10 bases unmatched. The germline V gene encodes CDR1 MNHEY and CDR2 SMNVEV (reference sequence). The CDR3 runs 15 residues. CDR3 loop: CASSSPGTATYEQYF. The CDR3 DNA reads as TGTGCCAGCAGCTCACCCGGGACAGCTACCTACGAGCAGTACTTC.

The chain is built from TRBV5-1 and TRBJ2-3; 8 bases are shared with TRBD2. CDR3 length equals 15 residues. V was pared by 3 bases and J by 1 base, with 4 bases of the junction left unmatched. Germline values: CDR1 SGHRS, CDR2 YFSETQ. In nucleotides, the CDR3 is TGCGCCAGCAGCTCAGGGCGGGAGGGCACAGATACGCAGTATTTT. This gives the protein CASSSGREGTDTQYF.

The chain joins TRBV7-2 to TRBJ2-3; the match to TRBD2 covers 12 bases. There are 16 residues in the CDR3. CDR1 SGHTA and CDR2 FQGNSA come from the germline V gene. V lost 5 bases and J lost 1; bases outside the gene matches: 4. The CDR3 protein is CASSRRLAGGTDTQYF. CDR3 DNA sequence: TGTGCCAGCAGCCGCCGACTAGCGGGGGGCACAGATACGCAGTATTTT.

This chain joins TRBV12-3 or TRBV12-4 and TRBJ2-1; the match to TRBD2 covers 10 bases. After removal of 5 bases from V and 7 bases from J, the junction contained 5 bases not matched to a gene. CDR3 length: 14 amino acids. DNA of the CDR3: TGTGCCAGCAGTAGGACTAGCGGATGGAATGAGCAGTTCTTC. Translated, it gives CASSRTSGWNEQFF.

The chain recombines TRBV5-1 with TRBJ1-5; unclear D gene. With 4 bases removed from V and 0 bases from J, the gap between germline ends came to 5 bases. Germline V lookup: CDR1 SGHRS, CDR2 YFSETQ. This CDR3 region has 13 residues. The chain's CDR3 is CASSMDSNQPQHF. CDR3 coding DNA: TGCGCCAGCAGCATGGATAGCAATCAGCCCCAGCATTTT.

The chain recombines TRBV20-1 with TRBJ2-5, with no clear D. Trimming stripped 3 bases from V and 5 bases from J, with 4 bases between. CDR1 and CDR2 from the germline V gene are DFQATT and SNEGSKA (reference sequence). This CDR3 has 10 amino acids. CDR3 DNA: TGCAGTGCTAGTAGCGAGACCCAGTACTTC. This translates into CSASSETQYF.

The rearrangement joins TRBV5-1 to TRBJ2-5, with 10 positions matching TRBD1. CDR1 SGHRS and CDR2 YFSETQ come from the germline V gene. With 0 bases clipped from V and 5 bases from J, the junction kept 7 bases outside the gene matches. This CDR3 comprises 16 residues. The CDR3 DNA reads TGCGCCAGCAGCTTGGCCCCGGGACAGGGGACGGAGACCCAGTACTTC. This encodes CASSLAPGQGTETQYF.

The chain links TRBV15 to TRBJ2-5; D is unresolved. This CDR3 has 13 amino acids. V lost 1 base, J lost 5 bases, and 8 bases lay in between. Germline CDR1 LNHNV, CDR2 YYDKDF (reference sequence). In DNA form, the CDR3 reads TGTGCCACCAGCAGAGGGATCGGCGAGACCCAGTACTTC. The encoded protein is CATSRGIGETQYF.

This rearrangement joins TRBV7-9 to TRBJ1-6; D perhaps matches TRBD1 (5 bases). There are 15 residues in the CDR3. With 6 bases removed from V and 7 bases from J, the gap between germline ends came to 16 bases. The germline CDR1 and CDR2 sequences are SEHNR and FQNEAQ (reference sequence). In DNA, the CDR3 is TGTGCCAGCAGTTTTCAGGGAGGTTCAAATTCACCCCTCCACTTT. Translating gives CASSFQGGSNSPLHF.

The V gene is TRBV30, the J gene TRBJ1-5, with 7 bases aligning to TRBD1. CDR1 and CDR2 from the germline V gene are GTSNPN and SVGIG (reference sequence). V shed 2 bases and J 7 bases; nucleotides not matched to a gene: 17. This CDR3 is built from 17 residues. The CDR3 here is CAWSSVPPDRVDQPQHF. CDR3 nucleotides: TGTGCCTGGAGTTCAGTTCCCCCCGACAGGGTGGACCAGCCCCAGCATTTT.

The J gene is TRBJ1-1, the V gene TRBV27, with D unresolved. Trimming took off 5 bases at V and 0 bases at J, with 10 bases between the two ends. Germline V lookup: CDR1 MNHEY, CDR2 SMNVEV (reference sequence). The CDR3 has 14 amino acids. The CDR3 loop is CASSPILVNTEAFF. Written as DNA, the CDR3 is TGTGCCAGCAGTCCCATCCTGGTGAACACTGAAGCTTTCTTT.